The 22 T cell receptor beta chains in this list originate from one sample, sequenced in a study of patients and donors after allogeneic stem cell transplantation. From the RT-PCR reads, TCRdb called clonotypes with MiXCR, one entry per CDR3 protein. The sample contains 800,000 to 1,000,000 distinct CDR3 sequences, around 17% of which appear only once. Sequenced sample: blood, either unsorted or a sorted T cell fraction (not recorded which). These TCRs come from a human donor who was either an allogeneic HSCT recipient or a stem cell or donor lymphocyte infusion donor (not recorded which). It is not recorded whose cells these are; they may come from a transplant donor.

This chain connects TRBV23-1 to TRBJ2-1; D possibly corresponds to TRBD2 (6 bases). TRBV23-1 is known as an ORF, though its function is uncertain. The CDR3 contains 15 residues. Deletions cut 1 base from V and 8 bases from J, with 15 bases between. The chain's CDR3 is CASSQYLEAGDEQFF. The DNA of the CDR3 is TGCGCCAGCAGTCAATATCTGGAAGCGGGCGATGAGCAGTTCTTC.

This sequence joins TRBV27 and TRBJ2-7; no reliable D call. The CDR3 extends over 15 amino acids. V dropped 3 bases and J dropped 9 bases, with 21 bases sitting between them. Germline V gene sequence: CDR1 MNHEY, CDR2 SMNVEV (reference sequence). The CDR3 protein is CASSFSRQVAWGQYF. The CDR3 DNA follows: TGTGCCAGCAGTTTCTCGCGGCAAGTGGCTTGGGGGCAGTACTTC.

This clonotype was observed a few times. J is TRBJ2-2 and V is TRBV2; 8 bases are shared with TRBD2. Per germline, CDR1 SNHLY and CDR2 FYNNEI. The CDR3 length is 14 residues. V was clipped by 6 bases and J by 5 bases; unmatched bases: 5. DNA of the CDR3: TGTGCCAGCAGGGTAGCGGGGTTGACCGGGGAGCTGTTTTTT. Translating it yields CASRVAGLTGELFF. Drawing the rest from reference TRBV2 and TRBJ2-2, the complete variable domain is EPEVTQTPSHQVTQMGQEVILRCVPISNHLYFYWYRQILGQKVEFLVSFYNNEISEKSEIFDDQFSVERPDGSNFTLKIRSTKLEDSAMYFCASRVAGLTGELFFGEGSRLTVL.

V usage is TRBV20-1 and J usage is TRBJ2-7; 9 bases fit TRBD1. With V trimmed by 5 bases and J by 5 bases, 7 bases remained unmatched. Germline V gene sequence: CDR1 DFQATT, CDR2 SNEGSKA (reference sequence). The CDR3 is 13 residues long. The CDR3 nucleotides are TGCAGTGCTGCCCGGGACAGGGCGGACGAGCAGTACTTC. Its protein product is CSAARDRADEQYF.

This clonotype was observed a few times. The chain couples TRBV4-1 to TRBJ2-2; no clear D gene. V shed 1 base and J shed 5 bases, with 5 bases lying between them. Germline V gene sequence: CDR1 MGHRA, CDR2 YSYEKL. The length of the CDR3 is 13 residues. DNA of the CDR3: TGCGCCAGCAGCCAAGTTAGGACCGGGGAGCTGTTTTTT. Protein: CASSQVRTGELFF.

In its sample, this clonotype was seen many times. The gene calls are TRBV7-6 and TRBJ1-1; D call uncertain. Trimming pared 4 bases from V and 1 base from J, leaving 7 bases between. The CDR3 runs to 13 residues. CDR1 and CDR2 (germline): SGHVS, FNYEAQ. The CDR3 DNA reads TGTGCCAGCAGCTACGGCCCGAACACTGAAGCTTTCTTT. Translating it yields CASSYGPNTEAFF.

The V call is TRBV6-2 or TRBV6-3, the J call TRBJ1-1, with D perhaps TRBD1 (5 bases). CDR1 and CDR2 (germline): MNHEY, SVGEGT. The CDR3 runs 18 residues. Deletions cut 0 bases from V and 3 bases from J, with 20 bases between. CDR3 nucleotide sequence: TGTGCCAGCAGTTACTCGTGGCAGGGACCCCTAGTTGACACTGAAGCTTTCTTT. It encodes CASSYSWQGPLVDTEAFF.

Many counts were recorded for this clonotype. V is TRBV12-3 or TRBV12-4 and J is TRBJ2-6, with a weak D call TRBD1 (6 bases). CDR3 length equals 15 residues. V shed 6 bases and J shed 0 bases, with 9 bases lying between them. CDR3 amino acids: CASSHRASGANVLTF. The CDR3 bases are TGTGCCAGCAGCCACAGGGCCTCTGGGGCCAACGTCCTGACTTTC.

This clonotype was seen ten or more times. The rearrangement uses TRBV5-1 and TRBJ2-3; 7 nucleotides align to TRBD1. The CDR3 has 14 residues. J lost 2 bases, V lost 4 bases, and 4 bases had no gene match. Per the germline V gene, CDR1 is SGHRS and CDR2 is YFSETQ. The CDR3 loop reads CASSPGQFTDTQYF. CDR3 sequence (DNA): TGCGCCAGCAGCCCGGGACAGTTCACAGATACGCAGTATTTT.

This clonotype has just a few counts. The CDR3 protein is CAISPTTDTQYF. DNA for the CDR3: TGTGCCATCAGCCCAACAACAGATACGCAGTATTTT. The chain uses TRBV10-3 and TRBJ2-3, with unresolved D. Trimming shortened V by 6 bases and J by 3 bases, and 7 bases separated the two germline ends. CDR1 is ENHRY and CDR2 is SYGVKD in the germline V gene. The CDR3 is 12 amino acids.

The V and J genes are TRBV5-1 and TRBJ1-1; D not certain. The germline CDR1 and CDR2 sequences are SGHRS and YFSETQ. Trimming removed 0 bases at V and 10 bases at J, with 22 bases between. The CDR3 contains 16 residues. The CDR3 loop reads CASSLDSFLTLPAAFF. CDR3 in DNA: TGCGCCAGCAGCTTGGACAGTTTTCTGACGCTCCCTGCAGCTTTCTTT.

The rearrangement joins TRBV11-2 to TRBJ1-1; maybe TRBD1 (5 bases). Trimming stripped 5 bases from V and 1 base from J, with 14 bases between. Looked up from germline, CDR1 is SGHAT and CDR2 is FQNNGV. CDR3 size: 15 residues. In DNA, the CDR3 is TGTGCCAGCAGCCCCACCCCTACAGGGAACACTGAAGCTTTCTTT. This codes for CASSPTPTGNTEAFF.

This sequence joins TRBV29-1 and TRBJ2-3; tentative D call: TRBD2 (6 bases). Germline-derived CDR1 and CDR2 are SQVTM and ANQGSEA. This CDR3 is 14 amino acids long. Trimming took 6 bases from V and 0 from J, leaving 13 bases between them. The CDR3 bases are TGCAGCGTCGGAGGGGAGAAAAGCACAGATACGCAGTATTTT. Translating gives CSVGGEKSTDTQYF.

This clonotype has only a few counts. V and J are TRBV10-3 and TRBJ1-1, with D possibly being TRBD1 (5 bases). CDR1 is ENHRY, CDR2 SYGVKD, per germline. CDR3 size: 13 residues. Trimming removed 10 bases at V and 1 base at J, with 13 bases between. CDR3 DNA: TGTGCCACTGAGACAGAGCCGAACACTGAAGCTTTCTTT. Protein sequence: CATETEPNTEAFF.

This clonotype has at least ten counts. The chain employs TRBV10-3 and TRBJ1-2; 7 positions agree with TRBD1. The CDR3 runs 11 residues. The V gene's germline CDR1 is ENHRY and CDR2 SYGVKD. With V trimmed by 7 bases and J by 7 bases, 3 bases remained unmatched. The CDR3 nucleotides read TGTGCCATCACCGACAGGGCTGGCTACACCTTC. Its protein product is CAITDRAGYTF.

This clonotype was found many times. The genes are TRBV5-1 and TRBJ1-1, with D possibly matching TRBD1 (5 bases). V was trimmed by 2 bases and J by 0 bases, leaving 14 bases between them. The CDR3 is 16 residues long. The V gene's germline CDR1 is SGHRS and CDR2 YFSETQ. This CDR3 is CASSFLSTAVNTEAFF. In DNA, the CDR3 is TGCGCCAGCAGCTTCCTTTCGACAGCCGTGAACACTGAAGCTTTCTTT.

This clonotype occurred a few times. The V and J genes are TRBV20-1 and TRBJ2-1, with 9 bases aligning to TRBD2. The germline gives CDR1 DFQATT, CDR2 SNEGSKA (reference sequence). Trimming at V came to 1 base and at J to 6 bases, leaving 7 bases not matched to a gene. This CDR3 is 15 amino acids long. The CDR3 bases are TGCAGTGCTAGAGGGCGTAGCGGGAGTTCCAATGAGCAGTTCTTC. It specifies CSARGRSGSSNEQFF.

The rearrangement joins TRBV12-3 or TRBV12-4 to TRBJ2-2, with D tentatively TRBD1 or TRBD2 (5 bases each). V shed 11 bases and J shed 6 bases, with 22 bases lying between them. The CDR3 length is 15 residues. The CDR3 DNA sequence: TGTGCCTTATCTGGGGCGGGCCGTCAAGCCGGGGAGCTGTTTTTT. Translating it yields CALSGAGRQAGELFF.

This clonotype came up a few times. The chain carries TRBV4-3 and TRBJ2-1; D is perhaps TRBD2 (6 bases). V was trimmed by 3 bases and J by 7 bases, leaving 19 bases between them. The CDR3 spans 16 residues. Germline CDR1 reads LGHNA; CDR2 reads YSLEER. The CDR3 protein is CASSQGRGPLGNEQFF. Written as DNA, the CDR3 is TGCGCCAGCAGCCAGGGGCGGGGACCACTCGGGAATGAGCAGTTCTTC.

This clonotype was picked up a small number of times. CDR3: CASRAPRVRDTDTQYF. Here the CDR3 DNA reads TGTGCCAGCAGGGCCCCGCGGGTCCGCGACACAGATACGCAGTATTTT. The chain joins TRBV2 to TRBJ2-3; D possibly corresponds to TRBD2 (5 bases). The CDR3 consists of 16 residues. CDR1 is SNHLY and CDR2 is FYNNEI in the germline V gene. The V and J ends lost 6 bases and 2 bases respectively, with 18 bases between them.

The chain carries TRBV7-8 and TRBJ2-5; D is possibly TRBD2 (6 bases). The CDR3 contains 17 residues. The V gene lost 4 bases and the J gene lost 3 bases, with 21 bases spanning the gap. CDR1 and CDR2 from the germline V gene are SGHVS and FQNEAQ. CDR3 region: CASSSRWGGAGKETQYF. The CDR3 bases are TGTGCCAGCAGCTCTAGATGGGGCGGGGCAGGAAAAGAGACCCAGTACTTC.

Only a few counts were recorded for this clonotype. The CDR3 sequence: CASSPGTRQETQYF. In DNA, the CDR3 is TGTGCCAGCAGCCCCGGGACACGGCAAGAGACCCAGTACTTC. The V and J genes are TRBV12-3 or TRBV12-4 and TRBJ2-5; D is perhaps TRBD1 (6 bases). Trimming shortened V by 6 bases and J by 2 bases, and 13 bases separated the two germline ends. The CDR3 length is 14 residues.